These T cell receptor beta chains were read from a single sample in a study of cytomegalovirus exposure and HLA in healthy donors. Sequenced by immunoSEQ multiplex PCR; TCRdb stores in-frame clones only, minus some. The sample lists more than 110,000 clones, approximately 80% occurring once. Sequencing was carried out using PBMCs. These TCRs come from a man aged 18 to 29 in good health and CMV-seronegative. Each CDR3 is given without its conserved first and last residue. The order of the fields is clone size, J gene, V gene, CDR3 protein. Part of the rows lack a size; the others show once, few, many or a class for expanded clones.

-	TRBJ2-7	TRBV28	ASGLTGEQY
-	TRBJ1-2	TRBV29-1	SGRDSYGYT
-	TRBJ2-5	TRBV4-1	ASSSRGLAGGLGETQY
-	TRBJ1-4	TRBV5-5	ASSLQTTTNEKLF
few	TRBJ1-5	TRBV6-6	ASSYQGGTDQPQH
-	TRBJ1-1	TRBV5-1	ASSLARNSVAF
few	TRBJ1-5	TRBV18	ASSPNGAGVLGQPQH
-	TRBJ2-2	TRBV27	ASSFRAPLAGGSKGGELF
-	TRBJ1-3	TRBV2	ASQKTSGNTIY
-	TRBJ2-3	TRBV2	ASSGLAGGNTDTQY
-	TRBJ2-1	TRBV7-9	ASSLEGTSRNEQF
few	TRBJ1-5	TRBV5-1	ASSEMTGFSNQPQH